This section outlines one T cell receptor beta chain sequence together with its context. Its specificity is unknown. The table came from immunoSEQ multiplex PCR; TCRdb's copy has only in-frame clones and leaves some out. The table has approximately 90,000 clones, roughly nine tenths seen once. These data originate in a study of OX40 agonist ivuxolimab in advanced cancers. Study observations and caveats: Averaged across samples, CD8+ T cells carried more expanded clones than CD4+ did.

V lost 0 bases and J lost 0, with 9 bases in between. From germline, CDR1 is SGHRS and CDR2 YFSETQ. This CDR3 region has 15 residues. Exclusion of a patient followed from autoimmune disease history or systemic immunosuppression. The chain recombines TRBV5-1 with TRBJ1-2; D is perhaps TRBD1 (5 bases). The material was CD4+ or CD8+ T cells sorted from blood, obtained in a trial of the OX40 agonist ivuxolimab. This TCR was sampled from an adult with an advanced solid tumor such as melanoma, head and neck, liver or kidney cancer. The CDR3 is CASSLGWGTNYGYTF. The CDR3 DNA follows: TGCGCCAGCAGCTTGGGCTGGGGGACTAACTATGGCTACACCTTC.